This TCR beta chain emerged from a study of memory CD4+ T cells and cytomegalovirus serostatus. The V gene's germline CDR1 is MNHEY and CDR2 SMNVEV (reference sequence). This CDR3 region has 15 residues. Trimming left V 6 bases short and J 6 bases short, with 18 bases between. Single viable CD3+CD4+CD8-CD45RO+ cells were sorted as the memory CD4+ T cells. Profiling relied on immunoSEQ multiplex PCR, and the TCRdb table lists in-frame clones only, not all of them. Of 40,000 to 50,000 clones listed, around 82% are singletons. The specimen sequenced was memory CD4+ T cells from blood. The receptor was isolated from an adult in good health and CMV-seronegative. The J gene is TRBJ2-1, the V gene TRBV27, with a possible D match to TRBD1 (7 bases). The DNA of the CDR3 is TGTGCCAGCAGCACAAACAGGGGAGGTAGCAATGAGCAGTTCTTC. Translation gives CASSTNRGGSNEQFF.